This is a list of T cell receptor beta chains from one sample in a study of T-cell reconstitution after alpha-beta-depleted transplantation in children. TCRdb re-derived calls from the PCR reads in MiXCR, one entry per CDR3 protein. The table has roughly 120,000 distinct CDR3 sequences, about 23% seen once; the top ten hold about 10%. Sample: PBMCs, mostly from graft donor cells, taken 180 days after TCRalphabeta/CD19-depleted stem cell transplant. The receptors stem from a male patient between 2 and 15 years old who had a stem cell transplant for chronic granulomatous disease, so the T cells may come from the graft donor. Both conserved end residues are part of each CDR3. A D gene is named only where the DNA matches it firmly. Expanded clones are given a class, and other clones once, few, many or no size at all.

D gene	J gene	clone size	V gene	CDR3 DNA	CDR3 protein
TRBD1	TRBJ1-5	many	TRBV20-1	TGCAGTGCTAGAGATGGGGGACAGGGATCTCAGCCCCAGCATTTT	CSARDGGQGSQPQHF
TRBD1	TRBJ2-7	many	TRBV10-3	TGTGCCATCAGTGACCGGGACAGGGTGTACTACGAGCAGTACTTC	CAISDRDRVYYEQYF
-	TRBJ2-1	-	TRBV12-3/TRBV12-4	TGTGCCAGCAGTTTGGGGGTAGCGGTCGTATATGAGCAGTTCTTC	CASSLGVAVVYEQFF
TRBD2	TRBJ2-1	few	TRBV29-1	TGCAGCGTTGAAGCCTCAACCAGGGAGGGGTTCTTC	CSVEASTREGFF
TRBD2	TRBJ2-3	many	TRBV2	TGTGCCAGCAGTGATGGGCTAGCGGACTACACAGATACGCAGTATTTT	CASSDGLADYTDTQYF
-	TRBJ2-7	-	TRBV7-7	TGTGCCAGCATCCCGAGAGTTACCTACGAGCAGTACTTC	CASIPRVTYEQYF
-	TRBJ2-1	few	TRBV20-1	TGCAGTGCCAAATTTGGTGGGCCTAGCAATGAGCAGTTCTTC	CSAKFGGPSNEQFF
-	TRBJ1-1	-	TRBV29-1	TGCAGCGTTCATAGCGGACAGTACACTGAAGCTTTCTTT	CSVHSGQYTEAFF
TRBD1	TRBJ1-4	-	TRBV6-5	TGTGCCAGCAGTTACCCGGAGGACAGGTCTAACGAAAAACTGTTTTTT	CASSYPEDRSNEKLFF
TRBD2	TRBJ2-1	-	TRBV7-3	TGTGCCAGCAGCTTAAGTGGTAGCGGGGCAGCCAACTACAATGAGCAGTTCTTC	CASSLSGSGAANYNEQFF
-	TRBJ2-5	many	TRBV12-3/TRBV12-4	TGTGCCAGCAGTTTTTTTTGGGGGGGGACAGGCCAAGAGACCCAGTACTTC	CASSFFWGGTGQETQYF
-	TRBJ1-2	many	TRBV6-5	TGTGCCAGCAGTTACCAAGGACAATTCTATGGCTACACCTTC	CASSYQGQFYGYTF
TRBD2	TRBJ2-3	-	TRBV5-1	TGCGCCAGCAGCTGGGGACTAGCGGGAGAGGCAGATACGCAGTATTTT	CASSWGLAGEADTQYF
-	TRBJ2-3	few	TRBV12-3/TRBV12-4	TGTGCCAGCAGCCCTCTAGCTGGGGGGCGGGTAGATACGCAGTATTTT	CASSPLAGGRVDTQYF
-	TRBJ2-5	few	TRBV19	TGTGCCAGTAAACGGGACTTCCAAGAGACCCAGTACTTC	CASKRDFQETQYF
TRBD2	TRBJ2-3	-	TRBV12-3/TRBV12-4	TGTGCCAGCTTCCCTAGCGGGTACACAGATACGCAGTATTTT	CASFPSGYTDTQYF
TRBD2	TRBJ2-3	many	TRBV5-1	TGCGCCAGCAGCAACAGACTAGCGCAACCCACAGATACGCAGTATTTT	CASSNRLAQPTDTQYF
-	TRBJ2-7	few	TRBV12-3/TRBV12-4	TGTGCCAGCAGCCCCTCGGACAGCGAGCAGTACTTC	CASSPSDSEQYF
-	TRBJ2-3	many	TRBV18	TGTGCCAGCTCCTCTACCCTGGACATACTAAGCACAGATACGCAGTATTTT	CASSSTLDILSTDTQYF
-	TRBJ1-2	-	TRBV7-2	TGTGCCAGCAGCTACAAACAGGGCGGCGGCTACACCTTC	CASSYKQGGGYTF
-	TRBJ2-7	few	TRBV29-1	TGCAGCGTTGCGGACAGTATTCCCTACGAGCAGTACTTC	CSVADSIPYEQYF
-	TRBJ2-1	-	TRBV5-4	TGTGCCAGCAGCTTACCAGGGCTAAGCTCCTACAATGAGCAGTTCTTC	CASSLPGLSSYNEQFF
-	TRBJ1-4	-	TRBV12-3/TRBV12-4	TGTGCCAGCAGTTCCGACAGTATCCTGAGGAAACTGTTTTTT	CASSSDSILRKLFF
-	TRBJ1-4	-	TRBV6-1	TGTGCCAGCAGTCCCGGGACGCGGGTAGCCAAACTGTTTTTT	CASSPGTRVAKLFF
-	TRBJ2-5	many	TRBV7-2	TGTGCCAGCAGCTCACTGGAGACCCAGTACTTC	CASSSLETQYF
TRBD1	TRBJ2-2	-	TRBV11-2	TGTGCCAGCATCCCGGGATCAAGCAGGGGGTACACCGGGGAGCTGTTTTTT	CASIPGSSRGYTGELFF
TRBD1	TRBJ1-6	many	TRBV2	TGTGCCAGCAGTGCGATAGGGACAGGGCGGGGAACCCTCCACTTT	CASSAIGTGRGTLHF
-	TRBJ1-1	many	TRBV20-1	TGCAGTGCTAGAGATCGTCCCAACACTGAAGCTTTCTTT	CSARDRPNTEAFF
TRBD2	TRBJ2-5	-	TRBV3-1	TGTGCCAGCAGCCAAATAGCGGGGTCTCCGAGGGGGACCCAGTACTTC	CASSQIAGSPRGTQYF
-	TRBJ2-7	-	TRBV6-2/TRBV6-3	TGTGCCAGCAGGCTATACAGGAGGCTTGCATACGAGCAGTACTTC	CASRLYRRLAYEQYF
-	TRBJ2-2	-	TRBV12-3/TRBV12-4	TGTGCCAGCAGTTCTCTTATGGGGGCCGGGGAGCTGTTTTTT	CASSSLMGAGELFF
-	TRBJ1-2	-	TRBV19	TGTGCCAGTGAGCTGGGCGCGGGCTACACCTTC	CASELGAGYTF
-	TRBJ2-7	many	TRBV7-2	TGTGCCAGCAGCTTTCTCGTCCTGGCGGATTCCTACGAGCAGTACTTC	CASSFLVLADSYEQYF
-	TRBJ1-6	many	TRBV20-1	TGCAGTGCTAGCCCCGGGACGGCAAATTCACCCCTCCACTTT	CSASPGTANSPLHF
-	TRBJ2-3	-	TRBV5-1	TGCGCCAGCAGCTTGAAGGGCCCAGATACGCAGTATTTT	CASSLKGPDTQYF
-	TRBJ2-1	-	TRBV15	TGTGCCACCAGCAGAGTAAGATGGGGCGCGGGGTTCAATGAGCAGTTCTTC	CATSRVRWGAGFNEQFF
-	TRBJ2-7	-	TRBV12-3/TRBV12-4	TGTGCCAGCACCCAAGGTGGGGGTCACGAGCAGTACTTC	CASTQGGGHEQYF
-	TRBJ2-3	-	TRBV7-6	TGTGCCAGCAGCTTAGCGGGGAACACAGATACGCAGTATTTT	CASSLAGNTDTQYF
-	TRBJ1-1	-	TRBV28	TGTGCCAGCAGCCGGAACAGATTCGCTGAAGCTTTCTTT	CASSRNRFAEAFF
-	TRBJ2-3	many	TRBV5-1	TGCGCCAGCAGCTCCGGGACAAAGCTTGATACGCAGTATTTT	CASSSGTKLDTQYF
TRBD2	TRBJ2-1	many	TRBV20-1	TGCAGTGCTCAAAGCGGGAGGACCTCCTACAATGAGCAGTTCTTC	CSAQSGRTSYNEQFF
TRBD2	TRBJ2-2	few	TRBV20-1	TGCAGTGCTCCCATAGCGGGAGAGAACACCGGGGAGCTGTTTTTT	CSAPIAGENTGELFF
-	TRBJ2-3	many	TRBV7-2	TGTGCCAGCAGCCTGGTGGTTCTAGAGGGGGCAGATACGCAGTATTTT	CASSLVVLEGADTQYF
-	TRBJ1-5	-	TRBV4-1	TGCGCCAGCAGCCAAGATCCTGGCAGCCACCTTAATCAGCCCCAGCATTTT	CASSQDPGSHLNQPQHF
-	TRBJ2-7	-	TRBV20-1	TGCAGTGCTAGAGATCCAGGGGGAGGTGGTTCCGAGCAGTACTTC	CSARDPGGGGSEQYF
TRBD2	TRBJ2-1	few	TRBV7-6	TGTGCCAGCAGCTCTACTAGCTTCGGCGGGGGTGAGCAGTTCTTC	CASSSTSFGGGEQFF
-	TRBJ2-1	-	TRBV20-1	TGCAGTGCTAGATCCCTTCAAGCTGGTTTCAATGAGCAGTTCTTC	CSARSLQAGFNEQFF
-	TRBJ2-1	many	TRBV20-1	TGCAGTGCTAGAGACCGAACGCCTAAACACGGCTCCTACAATGAGCAGTTCTTC	CSARDRTPKHGSYNEQFF